Detailed here is one TCR beta chain. As handled by the study authors: Estimation of nucleated cell counts relied on the amplification of reference gene primers. TCRdb's copy holds only in-frame clones and misses some; the assay was immunoSEQ multiplex PCR. Clonal size and the V and J genes are those of that table, whereas D and trimming came from the DNA. The table lists about 63,000 clones, 87% of them singletons, with around 5% in the top ten. The record originates from a study of blood T cell repertoires in COVID-19. Turning to the study itself: COVID-19 samples from acute and convalescent phases originated in the United States, Italy and Spain. T cells, B-cell-depleted T cells, or PBMCs supplied cDNA or gDNA.

This CDR3 has 16 amino acids. Germline V gene lookup returns CDR1 MDHEN and CDR2 SYDVKM. V lost 2 bases, J lost 4 bases, and 15 bases lay in between. Input material: peripheral blood. The sequence was obtained from a man in his fifties or sixties with active COVID-19. V is TRBV28 and J is TRBJ1-5; D possibly corresponds to TRBD1 (6 bases). Here the CDR3 reads CASSLESGVPNQPQHF. Written as DNA, the CDR3 is TGTGCCAGCAGTTTAGAATCAGGGGTACCGAATCAGCCCCAGCATTTT.